Following are 25 T cell receptor beta chains from one sample sequenced in a study of blood T cell repertoires in COVID-19. Method: immunoSEQ multiplex PCR; TCRdb's copy keeps in-frame clones and lacks some. In the table there are about 240,000 clones, around 80% of which are singletons. Input material: peripheral blood. Receptors originate from a woman under 30 with acute or convalescent COVID-19.

The CDR3 here is CASSYSNLGGYGYTF. The CDR3 bases are TGTGCCAGCAGTTACTCGAATCTAGGGGGCTATGGCTACACCTTC. The chain uses TRBV6-5 and TRBJ1-2; D perhaps matches TRBD1 (6 bases). The germline V and J ends were trimmed by 0 bases and 4 bases, with 12 bases remaining between them. This CDR3 spans 15 amino acids. CDR1 and CDR2 (germline): MNHEY, SVGAGI.

V and J are TRBV2 and TRBJ2-1; 8 nucleotides agree with TRBD2. Germline lookup yields CDR1 SNHLY and CDR2 FYNNEI. V lost 11 bases and J lost 1; bases outside the gene matches: 7. This CDR3 comprises 14 residues. CDR3 bases: TGTGCCGGTCGATTAGCGGGGTCCTACAATGAGCAGTTCTTC. Its translation is CAGRLAGSYNEQFF.

V is TRBV28 and J is TRBJ1-5; 7 positions agree with TRBD1. This CDR3 has 14 amino acids. Germline V lookup: CDR1 MDHEN, CDR2 SYDVKM. V lost 5 bases to trimming and J lost 6 bases; unmatched junction nucleotides: 7. CDR3 nucleotide sequence: TGTGCCAGCAGTATGGGGACAGCCGCTCAGCCCCAGCATTTT. Its protein is CASSMGTAAQPQHF.

About this clone itself: At one end, the junction sequence differs from germline, possibly due to a read error. The identical CDR3 is also encoded by other nucleotide sequences in the sample. The gene calls are TRBV7-2 and TRBJ1-6; the match to TRBD1 covers 9 bases. This CDR3 contains 15 residues. The germline V gene encodes CDR1 SGHTA and CDR2 FQGNSA. CDR3 protein: CASSLAGTGYSPLHF. As DNA, the CDR3 is TGTGCCAGCAGCCTAGCCGGGACAGGGTATTCACCCCTCCACTTT.

The CDR3 DNA sequence: TGTGCCAGCAGCAAACGCAGGGTCACTGAAGCTTTCTTT. It codes for CASSKRRVTEAFF. The chain links TRBV21-1 to TRBJ1-1; the tabulated D call, TRBD1, remains unverified against the DNA. TRBV21-1 is a documented pseudogene. The CDR3 totals 13 residues.

J is TRBJ2-5 and V is TRBV7-9; weak D call: TRBD2 (5 bases). This CDR3 region has 15 residues. In germline, CDR1 is SEHNR, CDR2 FQNEAQ (reference sequence). V was cut by 1 base and J by 5 bases, with 14 bases left in between. This CDR3 is CASSLGVAREETQYF. The CDR3 nucleotides read TGTGCCAGCAGCTTAGGTGTGGCTAGGGAGGAGACCCAGTACTTC.

The V and J genes are TRBV11-2 and TRBJ1-5, with 7 bases matching TRBD1. The CDR3 runs 14 residues. Looked up from germline, CDR1 is SGHAT and CDR2 is FQNNGV. The V gene end was trimmed by 5 bases and the J gene end by 2 bases; junction bases not matched to a gene: 3. CDR3 residues: CASSNTGGNQPQHF. In nucleotides, the CDR3 is TGTGCCAGCAGCAATACAGGGGGCAATCAGCCCCAGCATTTT.

The V and J genes are TRBV30 and TRBJ2-1, with a tentative D call TRBD2 (6 bases). Germline CDR1 GTSNPN, CDR2 SVGIG (reference sequence). CDR3 size: 15 residues. Trimming took 2 bases from V and 9 from J, leaving 20 bases between them. The CDR3: CAWSSGVSLGGEQFF. The CDR3 bases are TGTGCCTGGAGTTCGGGCGTTAGTTTGGGGGGTGAGCAGTTCTTC.

The rearrangement uses TRBV7-6 and TRBJ2-7, with D possibly matching TRBD2 (7 bases). V gave up 1 base and J gave up 3 bases, with 16 bases separating them. Germline V gene sequence: CDR1 SGHVS, CDR2 FNYEAQ. The CDR3 sequence is 16 residues long. This CDR3 is CASSLVAGEGGYEQYF. The DNA for the CDR3 is TGTGCCAGCAGCTTAGTGGCGGGAGAGGGGGGCTACGAGCAGTACTTC.

The V and J genes are TRBV7-2 and TRBJ2-2; TRBD2 matches at 7 bases. Germline loops: CDR1 SGHTA, CDR2 FQGNSA. The CDR3 sequence is 17 residues long. The ends lost 5 bases at V and 1 base at J; junction bases unmatched: 10. Written as DNA, the CDR3 is TGTGCCAGCAGCCTCACGGCGGGAGCCCGGAACACCGGGGAGCTGTTTTTT. Its protein is CASSLTAGARNTGELFF.

J is TRBJ2-7 and V is TRBV27, with 10 bases fitting TRBD2. The CDR3 spans 14 residues. V lost 5 bases to trimming and J lost 2 bases; unmatched junction nucleotides: 3. Germline assignment: CDR1 MNHEY and CDR2 SMNVEV (reference sequence). CDR3 protein: CASSPGTSAYEQYF. In DNA form, the CDR3 reads TGTGCCAGCAGTCCGGGGACTAGCGCCTACGAGCAGTACTTC.

This clone was counted once. The CDR3 loop is CAWSVLQDNEQFF. DNA for the CDR3: TGTGCCTGGAGTGTTTTACAGGACAATGAGCAGTTCTTC. The V and J genes are TRBV30 and TRBJ2-1; possibly TRBD1 for D (5 bases). Germline-derived CDR1 and CDR2 are GTSNPN and SVGIG (reference sequence). The CDR3 covers 13 residues. Trimming pared 0 bases from V and 5 bases from J, leaving 8 bases between.

The CDR3 reads CASSQVFQGLDSLHF. In DNA form, the CDR3 reads TGTGCCAGCAGCCAAGTGTTCCAGGGGTTAGACTCCCTCCACTTT. The chain combines TRBV3-1 (or the pseudogene TRBV3-2) with TRBJ1-6, with D perhaps TRBD1 (6 bases). V was pared by 1 base and J by 14 bases, with 18 bases between. Germline CDR1 is LGHDT and CDR2 is YNNKEL (reference sequence). CDR3 length: 15 amino acids.

The CDR3 nucleotides read TGTGCCAGCAGTTTTTTCCAGGGGGCTGTGACCCAGCATTTT. This codes for CASSFFQGAVTQHF. The genes are TRBV28 and TRBJ1-5, with 8 bases identical to TRBD1. V was clipped by 3 bases and J by 11 bases; unmatched bases: 9. There are 14 residues in the CDR3. Per the germline V gene, CDR1 is MDHEN and CDR2 is SYDVKM.

On this clone itself: Compared with germline, one end of the junction differs, possibly owing to a read error. This chain links TRBV7-7 with TRBJ2-5; TRBD1 aligns across 8 bases. The CDR3 length is 15 residues. Looked up from germline, CDR1 is SSHAT and CDR2 is FNYEAQ (reference sequence). The CDR3 region is CASSLTHRGLETQYF. The CDR3, as DNA: TGTGCTAGCAGCCTGACACACAGGGGGTTGGAGACCCAGTACTTC. The full variable domain, with the rest looked up from reference TRBV7-7 and TRBJ2-5, is GAGVSQSPRYKVTKRGQDVTLRCDPISSHATLYWYQQALGQGPEFLTYFNYEAQPDKSGLPSDRFSAERPEGSISTLTIQRTEQRDSAMYRCASSLTHRGLETQYFGPGTRLLVL.

This chain links TRBV28 with TRBJ1-1; D possibly corresponds to TRBD1 (5 bases). Trimming cost V 5 bases and J 0 bases, with 13 bases left between them. Per the germline V gene, CDR1 is MDHEN and CDR2 is SYDVKM. This CDR3 has 15 amino acids. The CDR3 region has the DNA TGTGCCAGCAGTGACCAGGGTTTCATGAACACTGAAGCTTTCTTT. Translation: CASSDQGFMNTEAFF. Drawing the rest from reference TRBV28 and TRBJ1-1, the complete variable domain is DVKVTQSSRYLVKRTGEKVFLECVQDMDHENMFWYRQDPGLGLRLIYFSYDVKMKEKGDIPEGYSVSREKKERFSLILESASTNQTSMYLCASSDQGFMNTEAFFGQGTRLTVV.

This chain connects TRBV7-8 to TRBJ1-2; unclear D gene. CDR1 is SGHVS and CDR2 is FQNEAQ in the germline V gene. The V and J ends lost 5 bases and 6 bases respectively, with 19 bases between them. This CDR3 spans 15 amino acids. This CDR3 reads CASSPPERGSHGYTF. The CDR3 bases are TGTGCCAGCAGCCCCCCTGAGCGAGGGAGCCATGGCTACACCTTC.

The chain combines TRBV27 with TRBJ2-1, with 11 bases that match TRBD2. Germline V gene sequence: CDR1 MNHEY, CDR2 SMNVEV (reference sequence). Trimming cost V 4 bases and J 8 bases; bases outside gene matches: 7. CDR3 length: 15 residues. The CDR3 protein is CASSSSLAGVHEQFF. CDR3 in DNA: TGTGCCAGCAGTTCCTCACTAGCGGGAGTCCATGAGCAGTTCTTC.

The chain couples TRBV6-6 to TRBJ2-1; 10 nucleotides align to TRBD2. Looked up from germline, CDR1 is MNHNY and CDR2 is SVGAGI (reference sequence). The CDR3 has 18 residues. The V segment lost 6 bases and the J segment 0 bases; nucleotides outside the gene matches: 11. CDR3 in amino acids: CASSRPTSGDSSYNEQFF. Here the CDR3 DNA reads TGTGCCAGCAGCCGACCTACTAGCGGGGATAGCTCCTACAATGAGCAGTTCTTC.

The V call is TRBV18, the J call TRBJ2-5; 9 bases align to TRBD1. The CDR3 has 16 residues. With 4 bases clipped from V and 1 base from J, the junction kept 7 bases outside the gene matches. Germline V gives CDR1 KGHSH, CDR2 LQKENI. Here the CDR3 DNA reads TGTGCCAGCTCACTACGACAGGGGGGTGTCCAAGAGACCCAGTACTTC. Residues: CASSLRQGGVQETQYF.

This clone appeared once. This chain uses TRBV28 with TRBJ2-7; 9 bases align to TRBD1. CDR3 length: 13 residues. V lost 10 bases, J lost 5 bases, and 9 bases stayed unmatched. Germline V gene sequence: CDR1 MDHEN, CDR2 SYDVKM. The CDR3 here is CATSGTGFHEQYF. CDR3 in DNA: TGTGCCACCTCCGGGACAGGGTTCCACGAGCAGTACTTC.

This CDR3 is CASSPLVPYEQYF. The CDR3, as DNA: TGTGCCAGCTCACCCCTAGTACCCTACGAGCAGTACTTC. This sequence joins TRBV18 and TRBJ2-7; D not certain. Trimming stripped 3 bases from V and 2 bases from J, with 8 bases between. The length of the CDR3 is 13 residues. Germline CDR1 and CDR2: KGHSH and LQKENI.

By proportion, this clone is medium-sized. V and J are TRBV18 and TRBJ1-2, with D perhaps TRBD1 (5 bases). In germline, CDR1 is KGHSH, CDR2 LQKENI. Between the trimmed V and J ends, which lost 1 base and 6 bases, there was a span of 9 bases. This CDR3 comprises 13 residues. CDR3 residues: CASSPQGGDGYTF. In DNA, the CDR3 is TGTGCCAGCTCACCACAGGGAGGGGATGGCTACACCTTC.

The chain couples TRBV9 to TRBJ1-2; 10 bases line up with TRBD1. Trimming cost V 4 bases and J 3 bases; bases outside gene matches: 12. The CDR3 extends over 17 amino acids. Per germline, CDR1 SGDLS and CDR2 YYNGEE. The CDR3 region is CASSPQPRTGGDYGYTF. In nucleotides, the CDR3 is TGTGCCAGCAGCCCCCAACCTCGGACAGGGGGGGACTATGGCTACACCTTC.

V is TRBV28 and J is TRBJ1-2; perhaps TRBD1 as D (6 bases). The CDR3 has 15 amino acids. Germline values: CDR1 MDHEN, CDR2 SYDVKM. V gave up 7 bases and J gave up 4 bases, with 19 bases separating them. CDR3 in DNA: TGTGCCAGCACATCAACCACAGGGTACCCCTATGGCTACACCTTC. Its protein product is CASTSTTGYPYGYTF.